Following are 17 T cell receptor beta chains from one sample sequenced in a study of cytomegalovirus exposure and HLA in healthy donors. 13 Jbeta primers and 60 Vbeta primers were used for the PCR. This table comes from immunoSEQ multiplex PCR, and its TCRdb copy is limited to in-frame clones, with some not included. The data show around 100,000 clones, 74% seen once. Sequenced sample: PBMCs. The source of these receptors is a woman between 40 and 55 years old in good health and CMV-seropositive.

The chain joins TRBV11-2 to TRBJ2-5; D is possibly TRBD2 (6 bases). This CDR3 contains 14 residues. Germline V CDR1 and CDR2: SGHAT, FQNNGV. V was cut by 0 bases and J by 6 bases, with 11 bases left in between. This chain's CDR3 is CASSLDTSRQTQYF. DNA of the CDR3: TGTGCCAGCAGCTTAGATACTAGCCGGCAGACCCAGTACTTC.

This CDR3 is CASSLRTDEAFF. The CDR3 nucleotides are TGTGCCAGCAGCCTTCGGACAGACGAAGCTTTCTTT. The chain recombines TRBV28 with TRBJ1-1; tentatively, D is TRBD1 (6 bases). The length of the CDR3 is 12 residues. The V end was cut by 6 bases, the J end by 8 bases, with 13 bases between. From germline, CDR1 is MDHEN and CDR2 SYDVKM.

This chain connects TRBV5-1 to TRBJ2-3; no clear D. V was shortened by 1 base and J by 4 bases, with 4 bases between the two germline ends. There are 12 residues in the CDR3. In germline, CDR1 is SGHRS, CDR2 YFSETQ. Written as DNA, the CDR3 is TGCGCCAGCAGCTTGAACTCAGATACGCAGTATTTT. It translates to CASSLNSDTQYF.

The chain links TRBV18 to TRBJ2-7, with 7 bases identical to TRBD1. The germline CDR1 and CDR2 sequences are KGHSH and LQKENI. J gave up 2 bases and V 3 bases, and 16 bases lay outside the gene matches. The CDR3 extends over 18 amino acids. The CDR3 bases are TGTGCCAGCTCACCCCCAGAGGGGGCCGAGAGAACTACCTACGAGCAGTACTTC. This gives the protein CASSPPEGAERTTYEQYF.

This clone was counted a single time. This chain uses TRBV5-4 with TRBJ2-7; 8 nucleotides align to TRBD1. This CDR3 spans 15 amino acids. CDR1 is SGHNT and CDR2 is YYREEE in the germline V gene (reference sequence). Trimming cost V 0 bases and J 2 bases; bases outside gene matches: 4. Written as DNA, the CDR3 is TGTGCCAGCAGCTTGGATACAGGGGGTGCCTACGAGCAGTACTTC. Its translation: CASSLDTGGAYEQYF. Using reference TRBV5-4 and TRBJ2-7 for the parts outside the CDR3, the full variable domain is ETGVTQSPTHLIKTRGQQVTLRCSSQSGHNTVSWYQQALGQGPQFIFQYYREEENGRGNFPPRFSGLQFPNYSSELNVNALELDDSALYLCASSLDTGGAYEQYFGPGTRLTVT.

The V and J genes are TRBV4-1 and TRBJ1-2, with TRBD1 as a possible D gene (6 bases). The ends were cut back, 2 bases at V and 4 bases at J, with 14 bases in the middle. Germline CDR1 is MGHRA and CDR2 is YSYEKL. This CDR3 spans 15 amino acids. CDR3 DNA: TGCGCCAGCAGCCAACCGACAACAGGGACCTATGGCTACACCTTC. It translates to CASSQPTTGTYGYTF.

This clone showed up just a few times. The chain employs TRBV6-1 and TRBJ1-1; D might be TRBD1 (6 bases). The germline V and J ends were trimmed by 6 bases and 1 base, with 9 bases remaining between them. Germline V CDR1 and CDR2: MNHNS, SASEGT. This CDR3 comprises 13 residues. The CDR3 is CASRGAKNTEAFF. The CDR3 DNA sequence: TGTGCCAGCAGGGGGGCCAAGAACACTGAAGCTTTCTTT.

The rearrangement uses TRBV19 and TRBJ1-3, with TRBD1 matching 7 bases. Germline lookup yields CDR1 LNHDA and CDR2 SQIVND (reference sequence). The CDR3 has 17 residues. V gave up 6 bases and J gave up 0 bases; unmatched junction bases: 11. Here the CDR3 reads CASSNPSQGLSGNTIYF. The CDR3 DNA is TGTGCCAGTAGCAATCCATCACAGGGGCTCTCTGGAAACACCATATATTTT.

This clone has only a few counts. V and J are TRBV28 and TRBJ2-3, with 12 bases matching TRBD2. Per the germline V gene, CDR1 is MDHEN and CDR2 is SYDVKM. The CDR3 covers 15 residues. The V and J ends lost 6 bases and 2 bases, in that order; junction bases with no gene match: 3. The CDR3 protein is CASSGLAGFTDTQYF. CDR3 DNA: TGTGCCAGCAGCGGACTAGCGGGGTTCACAGATACGCAGTATTTT.

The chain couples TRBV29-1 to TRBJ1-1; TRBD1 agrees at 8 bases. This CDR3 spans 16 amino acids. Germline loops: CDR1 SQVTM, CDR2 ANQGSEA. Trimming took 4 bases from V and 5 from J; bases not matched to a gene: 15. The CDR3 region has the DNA TGCAGCGTTGCCGGTGGCAGGGGGCGAGTGGAAACTGAAGCTTTCTTT. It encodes CSVAGGRGRVETEAFF.

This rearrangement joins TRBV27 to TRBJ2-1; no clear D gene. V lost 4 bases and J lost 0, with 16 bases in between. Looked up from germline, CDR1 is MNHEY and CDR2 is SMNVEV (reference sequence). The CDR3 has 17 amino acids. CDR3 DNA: TGTGCCAGCAGTTCTCGACTGTATCGGAGCTCCTACAATGAGCAGTTCTTC. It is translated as CASSSRLYRSSYNEQFF.

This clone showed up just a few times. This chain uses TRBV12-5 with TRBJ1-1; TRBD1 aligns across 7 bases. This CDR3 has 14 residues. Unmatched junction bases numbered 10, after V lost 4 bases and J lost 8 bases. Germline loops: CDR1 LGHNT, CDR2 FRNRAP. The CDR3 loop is CASGSLLGGGEAFF. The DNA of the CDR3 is TGTGCTAGTGGTTCCCTGTTAGGGGGCGGGGAAGCTTTCTTT.

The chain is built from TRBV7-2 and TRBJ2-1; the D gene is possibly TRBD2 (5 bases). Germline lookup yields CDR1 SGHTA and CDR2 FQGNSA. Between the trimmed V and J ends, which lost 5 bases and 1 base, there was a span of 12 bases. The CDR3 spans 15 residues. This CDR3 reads CASSPTILSYNEQFF. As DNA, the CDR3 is TGTGCCAGCAGCCCGACTATTCTTTCCTACAATGAGCAGTTCTTC. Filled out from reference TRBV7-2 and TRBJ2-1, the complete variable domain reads GAGVSQSPSNKVTEKGKDVELRCDPISGHTALYWYRQSLGQGLEFLIYFQGNSAPDKSGLPSDRFSAERTGGSVSTLTIQRTQQEDSAVYLCASSPTILSYNEQFFGPGTRLTVL.

The DNA for the CDR3 is TGTGCCAGCAGCTTAGATGGCCAGCCCCAGCATTTT. As protein: CASSLDGQPQHF. V and J are TRBV7-9 and TRBJ1-5; D remains unclear. Germline-derived CDR1 and CDR2 are SEHNR and FQNEAQ (reference sequence). The CDR3 has 12 residues. V lost 1 base, J lost 7 bases, and 5 bases lay in between.

CDR3 nucleotides: TGTGCCAGCAGCGTAGGGGATTCCGCTTCCGAGGGTCAGTACTTC. Translated: CASSVGDSASEGQYF. This chain uses TRBV9 with TRBJ2-4, with a possible D match to TRBD2 (5 bases). The CDR3 runs 15 residues. Germline V gene lookup returns CDR1 SGDLS and CDR2 YYNGEE. Trimming took 0 bases from V and 12 from J, leaving 19 bases between them.

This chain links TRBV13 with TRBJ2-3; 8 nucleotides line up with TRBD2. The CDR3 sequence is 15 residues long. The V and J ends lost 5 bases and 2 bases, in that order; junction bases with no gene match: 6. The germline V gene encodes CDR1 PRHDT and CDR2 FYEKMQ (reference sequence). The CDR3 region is CASSTQREYTDTQYF. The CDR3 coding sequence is TGTGCCAGCAGCACTCAGCGGGAGTACACAGATACGCAGTATTTT.

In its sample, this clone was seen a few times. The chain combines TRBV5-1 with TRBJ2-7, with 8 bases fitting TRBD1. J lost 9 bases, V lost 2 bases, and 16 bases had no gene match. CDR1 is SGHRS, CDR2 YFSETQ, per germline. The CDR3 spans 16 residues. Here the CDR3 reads CASSFLTGADGGPQYF. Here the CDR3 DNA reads TGCGCCAGCAGCTTCTTGACAGGGGCCGACGGTGGACCGCAGTACTTC.